This TCR beta chain was captured in a study of blood T cell repertoires in COVID-19. Study-level background: COVID-19 samples, acute and convalescent, were from the United States, Italy and Spain. Sources were T cells, B-cell-depleted T cells, or PBMCs; the material itself was cDNA or gDNA.

In the original processing: Reference gene primer amplification gave nucleated cell count estimates. Produced via immunoSEQ multiplex PCR; TCRdb's table is partial and in-frame only. The V and J calls and clone size come from that table; D and trimming were worked out from the DNA. Here the sample spans 84,000 or so clones, 70% to 90% being singletons. The CDR3 has 16 residues. CDR1 and CDR2 from the germline V gene are SGHDN and FVKESK. Trimming stripped 3 bases from V and 0 bases from J, with 15 bases between. The sequence derives from a human donor in a cohort sampled during active COVID-19. This chain links TRBV14 with TRBJ2-7, with D perhaps matching TRBD1 (6 bases). Sequencing input: peripheral blood. The CDR3 sequence is CASSHSTGFVSYEQYF. For the CDR3, the DNA is TGTGCCAGCAGCCACTCCACAGGGTTCGTCTCCTACGAGCAGTACTTC.